The 31 T cell receptor beta chains below were found in one sample sequenced in a study of blood T cell repertoires in COVID-19. Here immunoSEQ multiplex PCR was the method, and the copy in TCRdb shows in-frame clones only, minus some. The sample includes about 93,000 clones, around nine tenths of them seen just once. The sample consisted of peripheral blood. The receptors were gathered from a man aged 45-60 years with acute or convalescent COVID-19.

For the CDR3, the DNA is TGTGCCAGCATCCAACGCTCGTACAGGGAACCCTATGGCTACACCTTC. Translation gives CASIQRSYREPYGYTF. V gene TRBV27 combines with J gene TRBJ1-2, with D maybe TRBD1 (6 bases). The CDR3 is made up of 16 amino acids. V lost 7 bases, J lost 4 bases, and 22 bases lay in between. Germline CDR1 and CDR2: MNHEY and SMNVEV (reference sequence).

The chain uses TRBV15 and TRBJ1-1, with 7 positions matching TRBD1. The CDR3 is made up of 15 amino acids. J lost 2 bases, V lost 3 bases, and 6 bases had no gene match. In germline, CDR1 is LNHNV, CDR2 YYDKDF (reference sequence). This chain's CDR3 is CATSSRQGSNTEAFF. The CDR3, as DNA: TGTGCCACCAGCAGCAGACAGGGTAGCAACACTGAAGCTTTCTTT.

The V call is TRBV28, the J call TRBJ2-1, with 12 bases matching TRBD2. The V gene's germline CDR1 is MDHEN and CDR2 SYDVKM. The CDR3 consists of 17 residues. J lost 0 bases, V lost 6 bases, and 6 bases had no gene match. This chain's CDR3 is CASSGTSGPFSYNEQFF. Here the CDR3 DNA reads TGTGCCAGCAGCGGGACTAGCGGGCCTTTCTCCTACAATGAGCAGTTCTTC.

This chain uses TRBV28 with TRBJ1-3, with 8 nucleotides matching TRBD1. J lost 0 bases, V lost 7 bases, and 8 bases had no gene match. From germline, CDR1 is MDHEN and CDR2 SYDVKM. The CDR3 totals 16 residues. The CDR3 nucleotides are TGTGCCAGCACCCAACTGACAGGGGACTCTGGAAACACCATATATTTT. Its translation is CASTQLTGDSGNTIYF.

The chain employs TRBV18 and TRBJ1-3, with D hard to call. Deletions cut 5 bases from V and 8 bases from J, with 13 bases between. CDR3 size: 13 residues. Germline loops: CDR1 KGHSH, CDR2 LQKENI. The CDR3 DNA follows: TGTGCCAGCTCAGAGCGGGGATCAGACACCATATATTTT. Translation gives CASSERGSDTIYF.

The chain uses TRBV2 and TRBJ2-3; 7 bases agree with TRBD1. V lost 1 base to trimming and J lost 4 bases; unmatched junction nucleotides: 8. The V gene's germline CDR1 is SNHLY and CDR2 FYNNEI. This CDR3 spans 16 amino acids. The CDR3 reads CASSEETGLRADTQYF. The CDR3 DNA follows: TGTGCCAGCAGTGAAGAGACAGGGTTGAGGGCAGATACGCAGTATTTT.

The chain combines TRBV6-5 with TRBJ2-7; 7 bases agree with TRBD2. V was pared by 0 bases and J by 2 bases, with 7 bases of the junction left unmatched. Germline V gene lookup returns CDR1 MNHEY and CDR2 SVGAGI. The CDR3 loop spans 16 amino acids. The CDR3 DNA sequence: TGTGCCAGCAGTTACTCTCCAGCGGGATCTACCTACGAGCAGTACTTC. It encodes CASSYSPAGSTYEQYF.

The J gene is TRBJ1-1, the V gene TRBV27, with D uncertain. This CDR3 contains 13 residues. CDR1 is MNHEY, CDR2 SMNVEV, per germline (reference sequence). The V gene lost 6 bases and the J gene lost 1 base, with 9 bases spanning the gap. Here the CDR3 reads CASRSYGNTEAFF. The CDR3 DNA is TGTGCCAGCAGGTCCTACGGGAACACTGAAGCTTTCTTT.

V gene TRBV4-3 combines with J gene TRBJ2-3; possibly TRBD1 for D (5 bases). Deletions cut 0 bases from V and 3 bases from J, with 10 bases between. This CDR3 comprises 15 residues. Germline lookup yields CDR1 LGHNA and CDR2 YSLEER. The CDR3 is CASSQDSYRTDTQYF. For the CDR3, the DNA is TGCGCCAGCAGCCAAGATAGTTACAGGACAGATACGCAGTATTTT.

The chain links TRBV28 to TRBJ1-1; no clear D. V was shortened by 2 bases and J by 1 base, with 5 bases between the two germline ends. Looked up from germline, CDR1 is MDHEN and CDR2 is SYDVKM. The CDR3 spans 13 residues. CDR3 sequence: CASSLEANTEAFF. The DNA of the CDR3 is TGTGCCAGCAGTTTAGAGGCGAACACTGAAGCTTTCTTT. Looking up the rest from reference TRBV28 and TRBJ1-1 gives the full variable domain: DVKVTQSSRYLVKRTGEKVFLECVQDMDHENMFWYRQDPGLGLRLIYFSYDVKMKEKGDIPEGYSVSREKKERFSLILESASTNQTSMYLCASSLEANTEAFFGQGTRLTVV.

The chain is built from TRBV4-3 and TRBJ1-3, with D unresolved. CDR3 size: 15 residues. V was clipped by 0 bases and J by 2 bases, with 8 bases between them. Germline lookup yields CDR1 LGHNA and CDR2 YSLEER. CDR3 bases: TGCGCCAGCAGCCAAGATCGGACTGCTGGAAACACCATATATTTT. Protein: CASSQDRTAGNTIYF.

This clone was seen a single time. The J gene is TRBJ1-5, the V gene TRBV10-2, with 9 nucleotides matching TRBD1. Unmatched junction bases numbered 8, after V lost 5 bases and J lost 6 bases. CDR3 size: 15 residues. Germline CDR1 and CDR2: WSHSY and SAAADI. CDR3 sequence reads: CASSSTGQGIQPQHF. CDR3 coding DNA: TGCGCCAGCAGTAGCACGGGACAGGGAATTCAGCCCCAGCATTTT.

The CDR3 sequence is CASKRDSGELFF. CDR3 sequence (DNA): TGTGCCAGCAAAAGAGATTCCGGGGAGCTGTTTTTT. The genes are TRBV6-5 and TRBJ2-2; D is uncertain. Germline V gene sequence: CDR1 MNHEY, CDR2 SVGAGI. Between the trimmed V and J ends, which lost 7 bases and 6 bases, there was a span of 9 bases. The CDR3 runs to 12 residues.

The J gene is TRBJ2-3, the V gene TRBV3-1 (or the pseudogene TRBV3-2); tentative D call: TRBD2 (5 bases). Trimming removed 2 bases at V and 2 bases at J, with 11 bases between. The CDR3 runs 15 residues. From germline, CDR1 is LGHDT and CDR2 YNNKEL (reference sequence). As DNA, the CDR3 is TGTGCCAGCAGCCAACGGAGCGGATTCACAGATACGCAGTATTTT. Its protein is CASSQRSGFTDTQYF.

The chain couples TRBV6-2 or TRBV6-3 to TRBJ2-7; 9 bases map to TRBD1. CDR3 length: 15 amino acids. J gave up 5 bases and V 2 bases, and 7 bases lay outside the gene matches. Germline CDR1 MNHEY, CDR2 SVGEGT. The CDR3 loop reads CASSYGGTGRDEQYV. The CDR3 DNA is TGTGCCAGCAGTTACGGTGGGACAGGGAGGGACGAGCAGTACGTC.

The chain links TRBV11-1 to TRBJ1-6; tentative D call: TRBD1 (5 bases). There are 15 residues in the CDR3. Trimming shortened V by 3 bases and J by 7 bases, and 13 bases separated the two germline ends. CDR1 is SGHAT, CDR2 FQDESV, per germline (reference sequence). The CDR3 sequence is CASSLGGSLNSPLHF. The CDR3 DNA is TGTGCCAGCAGCTTGGGGGGAAGTTTGAATTCACCCCTCCACTTT.

The chain links TRBV4-2 to TRBJ1-3; tentative D call: TRBD1 (6 bases). The CDR3 spans 15 residues. CDR1 and CDR2 (germline): LGHNA, YNFKEQ. Trimming took off 4 bases at V and 3 bases at J, with 13 bases between the two ends. The CDR3 sequence: CASSPPTGYGNTIYF. The CDR3 nucleotides are TGTGCCAGCAGCCCCCCCACAGGGTATGGAAACACCATATATTTT.

The chain recombines TRBV6-6 with TRBJ2-5; D is possibly TRBD1 (6 bases). The germline V and J ends were trimmed by 5 bases and 0 bases, with 19 bases remaining between them. This CDR3 comprises 17 residues. Germline CDR1 is MNHNY and CDR2 is SVGAGI (reference sequence). Written as DNA, the CDR3 is TGTGCCAGCAGTCCGGATGGGACACACTCGAACCAAGAGACCCAGTACTTC. Encoded protein: CASSPDGTHSNQETQYF.

This chain links TRBV5-1 with TRBJ2-3; a possible D gene is TRBD2 (5 bases). The CDR3 spans 15 residues. CDR1 is SGHRS, CDR2 YFSETQ, per germline. Trimming removed 5 bases at V and 0 bases at J, with 13 bases between. This chain's CDR3 is CASRGSITSTDTQYF. In nucleotides, the CDR3 is TGCGCCAGCAGAGGGAGTATCACTAGCACAGATACGCAGTATTTT. Together with reference TRBV5-1 and TRBJ2-3, the CDR3 gives the full variable domain: KAGVTQTPRYLIKTRGQQVTLSCSPISGHRSVSWYQQTPGQGLQFLFEYFSETQRNKGNFPGRFSGRQFSNSRSEMNVSTLELGDSALYLCASRGSITSTDTQYFGPGTRLTVL.

This clone was observed a single time. The chain combines TRBV3-1 (or the pseudogene TRBV3-2) with TRBJ1-6, with D perhaps matching TRBD1 (5 bases). Germline lookup yields CDR1 LGHDT and CDR2 YNNKEL (reference sequence). V was shortened by 4 bases and J by 10 bases, with 17 bases between the two germline ends. The CDR3 is made up of 15 amino acids. CDR3 sequence reads: CASSPNHQGSSPLHF. The CDR3 coding sequence is TGTGCCAGCAGCCCAAACCACCAGGGTTCCTCACCCCTCCACTTT.

This chain links TRBV7-9 with TRBJ2-7, with D maybe TRBD1 (6 bases). The CDR3 loop spans 13 amino acids. CDR1 is SEHNR, CDR2 FQNEAQ, per germline (reference sequence). The V end was cut by 5 bases, the J end by 4 bases, with 12 bases between. CDR3 sequence reads: CASSPGQFYEQYF. The CDR3 nucleotides are TGTGCCAGCAGCCCCGGACAGTTTTACGAGCAGTACTTC.

The chain carries TRBV11-2 and TRBJ2-2; possibly TRBD2 for D (6 bases). CDR1 and CDR2 from the germline V gene are SGHAT and FQNNGV. Trimming shortened V by 7 bases and J by 3 bases, and 18 bases separated the two germline ends. This CDR3 has 16 amino acids. In DNA form, the CDR3 reads TGTGCCAGCATCTCGTGGGAGGCAATCCACACCGGGGAGCTGTTTTTT. Protein product: CASISWEAIHTGELFF.

The chain employs TRBV5-4 and TRBJ2-2, with 9 bases matching TRBD1. This CDR3 spans 14 amino acids. With 3 bases clipped from V and 7 bases from J, the junction kept 4 bases outside the gene matches. Germline CDR1 and CDR2: SGHNT and YYREEE (reference sequence). CDR3 protein: CASSWDRADGELFF. CDR3 nucleotides: TGTGCCAGCAGCTGGGACAGGGCCGACGGGGAGCTGTTTTTT.

The chain recombines TRBV7-2 with TRBJ1-3; D gene ambiguous. V was pared by 5 bases and J by 0 bases, with 8 bases between. This CDR3 spans 14 amino acids. The V gene's germline CDR1 is SGHTA and CDR2 FQGNSA. The CDR3 protein is CASSAVNSGNTIYF. Here the CDR3 DNA reads TGTGCCAGCAGCGCGGTAAACTCTGGAAACACCATATATTTT.

The chain uses TRBV7-2 and TRBJ2-5; TRBD1 matches 7 bases. The CDR3 contains 13 residues. The junction had 3 bases not matched to a gene; V was cut back by 5 bases and J by 3 bases. The germline CDR1 and CDR2 sequences are SGHTA and FQGNSA. The CDR3 region has the DNA TGTGCCAGCAGCCTGGACAGGAAAGAGACCCAGTACTTC. This encodes CASSLDRKETQYF.

This chain connects TRBV21-1 to TRBJ2-7; the table's TRBD1 call for D was not verified on the DNA. TRBV21-1 is designated a pseudogene. The CDR3 totals 13 residues. The CDR3 spells CASSTDRGYEQYV. CDR3 DNA: TGTGCCAGCAGCACCGACAGGGGCTACGAGCAGTACGTC.

The rearrangement links TRBV6-5 to TRBJ2-2; TRBD1 matches 7 bases. V was clipped by 6 bases and J by 4 bases; unmatched bases: 5. From germline, CDR1 is MNHEY and CDR2 SVGAGI. The CDR3 has 14 amino acids. This CDR3 reads CASSLNRGTGELFF. The CDR3 DNA is TGTGCCAGCAGCTTAAACAGGGGCACCGGGGAGCTGTTTTTT.

The chain joins TRBV7-9 to TRBJ2-5; 11 bases are shared with TRBD1. CDR1 and CDR2 (germline): SEHNR, FQNEAQ (reference sequence). J gave up 2 bases and V 5 bases, and 7 bases lay outside the gene matches. The length of the CDR3 is 16 residues. For the CDR3, the DNA is TGTGCCAGCAGCCCTTTGGGGGACAGGGGGCAAGAGACCCAGTACTTC. Translated, it gives CASSPLGDRGQETQYF.

The rearrangement joins TRBV7-9 to TRBJ1-2; D possibly corresponds to TRBD1 (6 bases). V dropped 5 bases and J dropped 2 bases, with 15 bases sitting between them. The germline V gene has CDR1 SEHNR and CDR2 FQNEAQ (reference sequence). CDR3 length equals 15 residues. CDR3 amino acids: CASSHNIGQNYGYTF. DNA of the CDR3: TGTGCCAGCAGCCATAACATTGGACAGAACTATGGCTACACCTTC.

This clone has only one observation. The CDR3 region has the DNA TGCGCCAGCAGCGTCAGCGGGGGGAAGGATACGCAGTATTTT. Amino acid sequence: CASSVSGGKDTQYF. The chain carries TRBV5-1 and TRBJ2-3; 9 positions agree with TRBD2. Trimming took 4 bases from V and 6 from J; bases not matched to a gene: 6. CDR1 SGHRS and CDR2 YFSETQ come from the germline V gene. The length of the CDR3 is 14 residues. Drawing the rest from reference TRBV5-1 and TRBJ2-3, the complete variable domain is KAGVTQTPRYLIKTRGQQVTLSCSPISGHRSVSWYQQTPGQGLQFLFEYFSETQRNKGNFPGRFSGRQFSNSRSEMNVSTLELGDSALYLCASSVSGGKDTQYFGPGTRLTVL.

The V gene is TRBV5-4, the J gene TRBJ2-3; 7 bases agree with TRBD2. Germline values: CDR1 SGHNT, CDR2 YYREEE (reference sequence). This CDR3 has 13 amino acids. V dropped 7 bases and J dropped 1; count of bases not matched to a gene: 3. The CDR3 sequence is CASGAGGTDTQYF. CDR3 coding DNA: TGTGCCAGCGGTGCGGGGGGCACAGATACGCAGTATTTT.